What follows are 32 T cell receptor beta chains derived from one specimen sequenced in a study of T cell changes during pregnancy in multiple sclerosis. The table came from immunoSEQ multiplex PCR; TCRdb's copy has only in-frame clones and leaves some out. In the table there are 55,000 to 65,000 clones, around 90% of which are singletons. Sequences were derived from peripheral blood, sampled in the first trimester of pregnancy. All receptors derive from a female donor in good health, enrolled as a control in a pregnancy study.

The chain has TRBV14 and TRBJ1-2; D uncertain. This CDR3 comprises 13 residues. Germline V gene lookup returns CDR1 SGHDN and CDR2 FVKESK. V lost 1 base, J lost 6 bases, and 9 bases lay in between. The CDR3 DNA reads TGTGCCAGCAGCCAAGTGCGCTTGGATGGCTACACCTTC. Residues: CASSQVRLDGYTF.

This chain joins TRBV6-5 and TRBJ2-7; TRBD1 is a possible D gene (5 bases). CDR3 size: 13 residues. From germline, CDR1 is MNHEY and CDR2 SVGAGI. V lost 5 bases to trimming and J lost 2 bases, with 10 bases between them. As DNA, the CDR3 is TGTGCCAGCAGTCTCCAGGGTGCCTACGAGCAGTACTTC. As protein: CASSLQGAYEQYF.

The chain links TRBV19 to TRBJ1-2; maybe TRBD1 (6 bases). Per germline, CDR1 LNHDA and CDR2 SQIVND (reference sequence). The CDR3 is made up of 15 amino acids. V was cut by 3 bases and J by 4 bases, with 15 bases left in between. The DNA for the CDR3 is TGTGCCAGTAGTATGGGTTACCCAGGGGTCTATGGCTACACCTTC. Translating it yields CASSMGYPGVYGYTF. Variable domain in full (rest from reference TRBV19 and TRBJ1-2): DGGITQSPKYLFRKEGQNVTLSCEQNLNHDAMYWYRQDPGQGLRLIYYSQIVNDFQKGDIAEGYSVSREKKESFPLTVTSAQKNPTAFYLCASSMGYPGVYGYTFGSGTRLTVV.

This chain uses TRBV7-2 with TRBJ2-2, with 9 bases matching TRBD1. CDR1 and CDR2 (germline): SGHTA, FQGNSA. The CDR3 has 17 amino acids. J lost 4 bases, V lost 9 bases, and 15 bases had no gene match. CDR3 sequence: CARAPLPGTGPTGELFF. For the CDR3, the DNA is TGTGCCAGGGCCCCCCTTCCCGGGACAGGGCCCACCGGGGAGCTGTTTTTT.

The CDR3 bases are TGTGCCAGCAGCCAAACTAGCGGGGGGGCCAATGAGCAGTTCTTC. Its protein product is CASSQTSGGANEQFF. This sequence joins TRBV4-2 and TRBJ2-1; 13 bases are shared with TRBD2. The CDR3 extends over 15 amino acids. V was clipped by 2 bases and J by 6 bases; unmatched bases: 1. The germline V gene has CDR1 LGHNA and CDR2 YNFKEQ.

This chain connects TRBV4-1 to TRBJ1-2; D perhaps matches TRBD1 (5 bases). Germline V lookup: CDR1 MGHRA, CDR2 YSYEKL. Deletions cut 6 bases from V and 8 bases from J, with 16 bases between. The CDR3 runs 13 residues. CDR3 coding DNA: TGCGCCAGCAGTCGCGACAGCTCGCGAGGCTACACCTTC. Translation: CASSRDSSRGYTF.

This chain uses TRBV19 with TRBJ1-2, with TRBD1 matching 10 bases. The germline V gene encodes CDR1 LNHDA and CDR2 SQIVND (reference sequence). The CDR3 consists of 16 residues. The V and J ends lost 2 bases and 4 bases, in that order; junction bases with no gene match: 7. CDR3 DNA sequence: TGTGCCAGTAGTATAAGGAGGGACAGGGGAGCCTATGGCTACACCTTC. Its translation is CASSIRRDRGAYGYTF.

The gene calls are TRBV2 and TRBJ1-1, with a tentative D call TRBD1 (6 bases). Trimming removed 8 bases at V and 2 bases at J, with 12 bases between. The germline V gene has CDR1 SNHLY and CDR2 FYNNEI. The CDR3 has 13 amino acids. The CDR3 sequence: CASGWTDNTEAFF. The CDR3 nucleotides are TGTGCCAGCGGGTGGACAGATAACACTGAAGCTTTCTTT.

J is TRBJ1-3 and V is TRBV11-3, with 7 bases identical to TRBD1. Trimming took 10 bases from V and 4 from J; bases not matched to a gene: 4. Germline CDR1 is SGHNT and CDR2 is YENEEA. The CDR3 extends over 12 amino acids. The CDR3 sequence is CATGTAGNTIYF. The CDR3 DNA is TGTGCCACCGGGACAGCAGGAAACACCATATATTTT.

The chain carries TRBV6-1 and TRBJ2-1; perhaps TRBD1 as D (6 bases). The germline V gene has CDR1 MNHNS and CDR2 SASEGT. The CDR3 covers 15 residues. V was shortened by 2 bases and J by 9 bases, with 17 bases between the two germline ends. The CDR3 protein is CASSERGRGSGEQFF. The CDR3 DNA is TGTGCCAGCAGTGAAAGGGGCAGGGGCTCGGGTGAGCAGTTCTTC.

This clone is a singleton in its sample. This chain joins TRBV2 and TRBJ1-5; 11 bases fit TRBD1. The germline V gene encodes CDR1 SNHLY and CDR2 FYNNEI. This CDR3 contains 15 residues. The trim removed 6 bases at V and 6 bases at J, leaving 7 bases unmatched. The CDR3 nucleotides read TGTGCCAGCAGCGCCGGACAGGGGGCTAGTCAGCCCCAGCATTTT. This encodes CASSAGQGASQPQHF.

The chain combines TRBV12-5 with TRBJ1-1; TRBD1 aligns across 7 bases. J was trimmed by 9 bases and V by 7 bases; bases with no gene match: 11. Looked up from germline, CDR1 is LGHNT and CDR2 is FRNRAP. This CDR3 region has 13 residues. DNA of the CDR3: TGTGCTAGTGCCCCTTCCGACAGGGTAAAAGCTTTCTTT. Its protein product is CASAPSDRVKAFF.

The V and J genes are TRBV30 and TRBJ2-3; TRBD2 agrees at 9 bases. The CDR3 is 14 residues long. The V gene's germline CDR1 is GTSNPN and CDR2 SVGIG (reference sequence). V shed 4 bases and J 4 bases; nucleotides not matched to a gene: 6. The chain's CDR3 is CAWKRGVAPDTQYF. CDR3 coding DNA: TGTGCCTGGAAGCGGGGGGTTGCGCCAGATACGCAGTATTTT.

The rearrangement uses TRBV9 and TRBJ2-5, with TRBD2 identical over 8 bases. The CDR3 consists of 15 residues. The J segment lost 5 bases and the V segment lost 4 bases, leaving 10 bases of the junction unmatched. Germline V gene data show CDR1 as SGDLS and CDR2 as YYNGEE. The CDR3 sequence: CASSTLAGPPETQYF. The CDR3, as DNA: TGTGCCAGCAGCACATTAGCGGGGCCCCCCGAGACCCAGTACTTC.

This CDR3 is CASSPLNNNEQFF. Here the CDR3 DNA reads TGTGCCAGTAGTCCCCTTAATAACAATGAGCAGTTCTTC. The rearrangement uses TRBV19 and TRBJ2-1; D is unresolved. Germline V CDR1 and CDR2: LNHDA, SQIVND (reference sequence). Trimming removed 5 bases from V and 5 bases from J, with 10 bases in between. The length of the CDR3 is 13 residues.

The chain joins TRBV4-2 to TRBJ2-1; the match to TRBD2 covers 7 bases. This CDR3 is built from 14 residues. Trimming took 4 bases from V and 6 from J; bases not matched to a gene: 6. CDR1 and CDR2 (germline): LGHNA, YNFKEQ. The chain's CDR3 is CASSPAGDSNEQFF. As DNA, the CDR3 is TGTGCCAGCAGCCCCGCGGGGGATAGCAATGAGCAGTTCTTC.

The rearrangement links TRBV30 to TRBJ1-6; 10 bases map to TRBD1. The CDR3 sequence is 14 residues long. Trimming at V came to 2 bases and at J to 8 bases, leaving 3 bases not matched to a gene. The germline V gene encodes CDR1 GTSNPN and CDR2 SVGIG (reference sequence). CDR3 nucleotide sequence: TGTGCCTGGAGTTCCGGGACAGGGGATTCACCCCTCCACTTT. It specifies CAWSSGTGDSPLHF.

The chain combines TRBV14 with TRBJ2-1, with a weak D call TRBD1 (6 bases). Trimming shortened V by 3 bases and J by 8 bases, and 17 bases separated the two germline ends. The germline V gene has CDR1 SGHDN and CDR2 FVKESK. There are 15 residues in the CDR3. The CDR3 here is CASSHSRPSGDEQFF. The CDR3 DNA follows: TGTGCCAGCAGCCATTCAAGACCCTCAGGGGATGAGCAGTTCTTC.

This sequence joins TRBV6-6 and TRBJ2-7; D perhaps matches TRBD1 (6 bases). V lost 8 bases and J 7 bases, leaving 21 bases between the germline ends. The germline CDR1 and CDR2 sequences are MNHNY and SVGAGI (reference sequence). There are 14 residues in the CDR3. The CDR3 sequence: CASRRTTGRKEQYF. In nucleotides, the CDR3 is TGTGCCAGCCGCCGAACGACAGGACGGAAAGAGCAGTACTTC.

The chain has TRBV4-3 and TRBJ2-7; TRBD1 aligns across 9 bases. Germline V CDR1 and CDR2: LGHNA, YSLEER. The CDR3 loop spans 16 amino acids. Trimming removed 0 bases from V and 1 base from J; junction bases left unmatched: 4. CDR3 DNA: TGCGCCAGCAGCCAAGACGACAGGGGGTCGTCCTACGAGCAGTACTTC. Translated, it gives CASSQDDRGSSYEQYF.

CDR3 amino acids: CASSPGQVYQETQYF. The CDR3 DNA reads TGTGCCAGCAGCCCGGGACAGGTGTACCAAGAGACCCAGTACTTC. The gene calls are TRBV5-8 and TRBJ2-5; 8 bases are shared with TRBD1. Trimming took 4 bases from V and 0 from J; bases not matched to a gene: 5. Germline V gives CDR1 SGHTS, CDR2 YDEGEE. This CDR3 is 15 amino acids long.

The chain uses TRBV6-5 and TRBJ1-1, with TRBD1 matching over 7 bases. V was pared by 5 bases and J by 4 bases, with 4 bases of the junction left unmatched. Looked up from germline, CDR1 is MNHEY and CDR2 is SVGAGI. This CDR3 has 13 residues. The CDR3 loop is CASSRDSSTEAFF. Here the CDR3 DNA reads TGTGCCAGCAGTCGGGACAGTTCCACTGAAGCTTTCTTT.

V usage is TRBV6-5 and J usage is TRBJ2-7, with 7 bases that match TRBD1. V lost 6 bases to trimming and J lost 5 bases; unmatched junction nucleotides: 10. The germline V gene has CDR1 MNHEY and CDR2 SVGAGI. This CDR3 region has 14 residues. Here the CDR3 DNA reads TGTGCCAGCAGCCCGACGACAGGGAAGAACGAGCAGTACTTC. Residues: CASSPTTGKNEQYF.

The genes are TRBV11-1 and TRBJ1-6, with 9 positions matching TRBD1. The CDR3 totals 14 residues. V trimming: 5 bases; J trimming: 9 bases; junction bases outside the gene matches: 5. CDR1 is SGHAT, CDR2 FQDESV, per germline (reference sequence). The CDR3 here is CASSRETGGSPLHF. DNA for the CDR3: TGTGCCAGCAGCCGGGAGACAGGGGGTTCACCCCTCCACTTT.

The chain uses TRBV5-4 and TRBJ1-2; D remains ambiguous. The CDR3 is 16 residues long. CDR1 is SGHNT and CDR2 is YYREEE in the germline V gene (reference sequence). Trimming took 0 bases from V and 3 from J, leaving 15 bases between them. The CDR3 loop reads CASSLDSGSADYGYTF. Written as DNA, the CDR3 is TGTGCCAGCAGCTTGGACTCGGGGTCGGCCGACTATGGCTACACCTTC.

The rearrangement joins TRBV10-1 to TRBJ1-1; D ambiguous. There are 17 residues in the CDR3. Deletions cut 8 bases from V and 4 bases from J, with 26 bases between. Germline V gene sequence: CDR1 WNHNN, CDR2 SYGVQD (reference sequence). CDR3 amino acids: CASRRRGNHRWATEAFF. The CDR3 nucleotides read TGCGCCAGCCGAAGACGGGGAAATCACCGCTGGGCCACTGAAGCTTTCTTT.

The chain links TRBV10-2 to TRBJ2-7; possibly TRBD2 for D (5 bases). The CDR3 consists of 15 residues. V lost 8 bases and J 0 bases, leaving 17 bases between the germline ends. CDR1 is WSHSY, CDR2 SAAADI, per germline. CDR3 residues: CASVDGSTSSYEQYF. CDR3 DNA: TGCGCCAGCGTAGATGGGAGCACCAGCTCCTACGAGCAGTACTTC.

The rearrangement joins TRBV6-5 to TRBJ1-1; D is undetermined. This CDR3 is 15 amino acids long. From germline, CDR1 is MNHEY and CDR2 SVGAGI. Trimming took off 4 bases at V and 3 bases at J, with 15 bases between the two ends. Here the CDR3 DNA reads TGTGCCAGCAGTTTGAAAAATAGAGGGCACACTGAAGCTTTCTTT. This codes for CASSLKNRGHTEAFF.

This clone appeared once. The rearrangement uses TRBV7-3 and TRBJ2-1, with 9 bases fitting TRBD2. Germline V lookup: CDR1 SGHTA, CDR2 FQGTGA. V lost 1 base to trimming and J lost 7 bases; unmatched junction nucleotides: 5. The CDR3 length is 15 residues. The DNA for the CDR3 is TGTGCCAGCAGCTTAAATCGCGGGGGGGTTAATGAGCAGTTCTTC. This codes for CASSLNRGGVNEQFF.

This sequence joins TRBV11-3 and TRBJ2-7; D possibly corresponds to TRBD1 (6 bases). Germline loops: CDR1 SGHNT, CDR2 YENEEA. Trimming removed 7 bases from V and 2 bases from J, with 6 bases in between. CDR3 size: 11 residues. Written as DNA, the CDR3 is TGTGCCAGCAAGGGGGCCTACGAGCAGTACTTC. Residues: CASKGAYEQYF.

This chain joins TRBV11-2 and TRBJ2-3; TRBD2 matches 9 bases. The CDR3 consists of 17 residues. Germline assignment: CDR1 SGHAT and CDR2 FQNNGV. J gave up 0 bases and V 1 base, and 5 bases lay outside the gene matches. CDR3 sequence reads: CASSLGLLAGSTDTQYF. CDR3 DNA sequence: TGTGCCAGCAGCTTAGGTCTTCTAGCGGGGAGCACAGATACGCAGTATTTT.

The chain links TRBV29-1 to TRBJ2-1; the match to TRBD1 covers 8 bases. With 7 bases clipped from V and 4 bases from J, the junction kept 6 bases outside the gene matches. Germline-derived CDR1 and CDR2 are SQVTM and ANQGSEA. The CDR3 sequence is 13 residues long. The CDR3 DNA sequence: TGCAGCGATGCAGGGGGCAGATACAATGAGCAGTTCTTC. Translation: CSDAGGRYNEQFF.